A single sample gave rise to the 30 T cell receptor beta chains below, sequenced in a study of T cells in Graves' hyperthyroidism and ophthalmopathy. TCR beta CDR3 sequences were amplified from RNA transcripts. Using the HTBI primer set, a first-round RT-PCR was run on the TCR CDR3. TCRdb fed the multiplex PCR reads into MiXCR, producing one record per CDR3 protein. Seen here are under 300,000 distinct CDR3 sequences, nearly 15% observed once, and the top ten hold about 33%. Sequenced: blood. These receptors all come from a woman aged 45-60 years with Graves' hyperthyroidism that later progressed to Graves' ophthalmopathy.

This clonotype was seen a handful of times. J is TRBJ1-1 and V is TRBV19; D remains ambiguous. Germline CDR1 LNHDA, CDR2 SQIVND (reference sequence). V was trimmed by 5 bases and J by 0 bases, leaving 10 bases between them. The CDR3 totals 14 residues. In DNA, the CDR3 is TGTGCCAGTAGTCTCGGACCGATGAACACTGAAGCTTTCTTT. Protein product: CASSLGPMNTEAFF.

This clonotype was observed a handful of times. This sequence joins TRBV5-5 and TRBJ1-3; D is unclear. Trimming pared 4 bases from V and 3 bases from J, leaving 11 bases between. The CDR3 extends over 14 amino acids. Germline values: CDR1 SGHKS, CDR2 YYEKEE (reference sequence). CDR3 protein: CASSPVGGGNTIYF. DNA for the CDR3: TGTGCCAGCAGCCCGGTTGGTGGTGGAAACACCATATATTTT.

In its sample, this clonotype was seen many times. This rearrangement joins TRBV13 to TRBJ1-1, with TRBD1 identical over 7 bases. The germline CDR1 and CDR2 sequences are PRHDT and FYEKMQ (reference sequence). The trim removed 7 bases at V and 0 bases at J, leaving 5 bases unmatched. CDR3 length equals 14 residues. In nucleotides, the CDR3 is TGTGCCAGCAAAGGACAGGCTCTGAACACTGAAGCTTTCTTT. Protein sequence: CASKGQALNTEAFF.

This chain links TRBV28 with TRBJ1-2; D unresolved. With 1 base removed from V and 1 base from J, the gap between germline ends came to 7 bases. CDR1 is MDHEN and CDR2 is SYDVKM in the germline V gene. The CDR3 sequence is 14 residues long. CDR3 loop: CASSLSDHNYGYTF. In DNA form, the CDR3 reads TGTGCCAGCAGTTTATCAGACCATAACTATGGCTACACCTTC.

This clonotype was seen many times. V usage is TRBV20-1 and J usage is TRBJ2-5; possibly TRBD1 for D (6 bases). The V and J ends lost 4 bases and 5 bases respectively, with 11 bases between them. There are 12 residues in the CDR3. Per germline, CDR1 DFQATT and CDR2 SNEGSKA (reference sequence). As DNA, the CDR3 is TGCAGTGCTAAAGGACAGCGGGAGACCCAGTACTTC. Its protein product is CSAKGQRETQYF.

This clonotype was detected many times. The chain links TRBV2 to TRBJ2-5; a weak D match, TRBD1 (6 bases). With 2 bases removed from V and 5 bases from J, the gap between germline ends came to 6 bases. The length of the CDR3 is 12 residues. Germline V CDR1 and CDR2: SNHLY, FYNNEI. The CDR3 sequence is CASSEQGETQYF. The CDR3 DNA reads as TGTGCCAGCAGTGAACAGGGGGAGACCCAGTACTTC.

In its sample, this clonotype was seen many times. V is TRBV27 and J is TRBJ2-7; 10 nucleotides agree with TRBD2. V lost 8 bases and J lost 5; bases outside the gene matches: 9. There are 14 residues in the CDR3. Germline V lookup: CDR1 MNHEY, CDR2 SMNVEV (reference sequence). The DNA for the CDR3 is TGTGCCAGCCAAGAAGCGGGAGGGCGTAACGAGCAGTACTTC. Protein sequence: CASQEAGGRNEQYF.

This clonotype has a count of ten or more. The chain joins TRBV25-1 to TRBJ1-5, with TRBD1 matching 7 bases. The CDR3 contains 13 residues. In germline, CDR1 is MGHDK, CDR2 SYGVNS. The junction had 2 bases not matched to a gene; V was cut back by 5 bases and J by 4 bases. The CDR3: CASSSQGNQPQHF. In DNA form, the CDR3 reads TGTGCCAGCAGTTCACAGGGGAATCAGCCCCAGCATTTT.

This clonotype was recorded at least ten times. This chain links TRBV2 with TRBJ1-1; D perhaps matches TRBD1 (5 bases). Germline V gene lookup returns CDR1 SNHLY and CDR2 FYNNEI. The CDR3 is 13 residues long. The V end was cut by 6 bases, the J end by 4 bases, with 12 bases between. The chain's CDR3 is CASRFQGATEAFF. CDR3 coding DNA: TGTGCCAGCAGATTCCAGGGTGCCACTGAAGCTTTCTTT.

Worth noting for this clonotype: This may stem from a read error, because a much larger clone lies one nucleotide away. V and J are TRBV5-1 and TRBJ1-1, with 9 bases fitting TRBD1. Germline V gene lookup returns CDR1 SGHRS and CDR2 YFSETQ. CDR3 size: 15 residues. In DNA form, the CDR3 reads TGCGCCAGCAGCTCACAGGGGGCGGGGGACACTGGAGCTTTCTTT. Protein product: CASSSQGAGDTGAFF. The whole variable domain, remainder taken from reference TRBV5-1 and TRBJ1-1, is KAGVTQTPRYLIKTRGQQVTLSCSPISGHRSVSWYQQTPGQGLQFLFEYFSETQRNKGNFPGRFSGRQFSNSRSEMNVSTLELGDSALYLCASSSQGAGDTGAFFGQGTRLTVV.

At least ten counts were recorded for this clonotype. The chain employs TRBV20-1 and TRBJ2-7, with TRBD2 matching over 8 bases. CDR3 length: 13 residues. Germline loops: CDR1 DFQATT, CDR2 SNEGSKA (reference sequence). V lost 3 bases to trimming and J lost 3 bases; unmatched junction nucleotides: 4. The CDR3 protein is CSASSGSSYEQYF. The CDR3 DNA follows: TGCAGTGCTAGCAGCGGGAGCAGCTACGAGCAGTACTTC.

The chain joins TRBV28 to TRBJ1-5, with TRBD1 as a possible D gene (5 bases). This CDR3 is 14 amino acids long. Deletions cut 7 bases from V and 3 bases from J, with 13 bases between. Germline V lookup: CDR1 MDHEN, CDR2 SYDVKM. The CDR3 region has the DNA TGTGCCAGCAATGGTTGGGGCATCAATCAGCCCCAGCATTTT. Amino acids: CASNGWGINQPQHF. Using reference TRBV28 and TRBJ1-5 for the parts outside the CDR3, the full variable domain is DVKVTQSSRYLVKRTGEKVFLECVQDMDHENMFWYRQDPGLGLRLIYFSYDVKMKEKGDIPEGYSVSREKKERFSLILESASTNQTSMYLCASNGWGINQPQHFGDGTRLSIL.

The chain joins TRBV6-2 or TRBV6-3 to TRBJ2-1, with 8 bases that match TRBD2. The CDR3 loop spans 15 amino acids. Germline CDR1 is MNHEY and CDR2 is SVGEGT. With 3 bases clipped from V and 7 bases from J, the junction kept 8 bases outside the gene matches. Written as DNA, the CDR3 is TGTGCCAGCAGTTATAGCGGGGCCCAGGGTAATGAGCAGTTCTTC. This sequence encodes CASSYSGAQGNEQFF.

This clonotype was seen many times. Written as DNA, the CDR3 is TGTGCCAGCTCTCCCGGGACAGAGAATGAAAAACTGTTTTTT. Protein product: CASSPGTENEKLFF. V gene TRBV18 combines with J gene TRBJ1-4; 7 positions agree with TRBD1. Germline trimming cut 6 bases from V and 5 bases from J; bases unmatched to any gene: 6. Germline V gives CDR1 KGHSH, CDR2 LQKENI. This CDR3 spans 14 amino acids. Supplemented by reference TRBV18 and TRBJ1-4, the full variable domain reads NAGVMQNPRHLVRRRGQEARLRCSPMKGHSHVYWYRQLPEEGLKFMVYLQKENIIDESGMPKERFSAEFPKEGPSILRIQQVVRGDSAAYFCASSPGTENEKLFFGSGTQLSVL.

This clonotype was seen ten or more times. The V and J genes are TRBV12-5 and TRBJ2-1; D possibly corresponds to TRBD2 (5 bases). Germline loops: CDR1 LGHNT, CDR2 FRNRAP. V lost 0 bases and J 0 bases, leaving 9 bases between the germline ends. This CDR3 has 16 amino acids. The chain's CDR3 is CASGLVLGLSYNEQFF. The CDR3 bases are TGTGCTAGTGGTTTGGTACTAGGGCTCTCCTACAATGAGCAGTTCTTC.

The CDR3 sequence: CASSLGDYGNQPQHF. The CDR3 DNA reads TGCGCCAGCAGCCTAGGAGATTATGGCAATCAGCCCCAGCATTTT. This chain joins TRBV5-1 and TRBJ1-5; D unclear. The CDR3 covers 15 residues. The germline CDR1 and CDR2 sequences are SGHRS and YFSETQ. Between the trimmed V and J ends, which lost 4 bases and 2 bases, there was a span of 13 bases. Complete variable domain (other parts from reference TRBV5-1 and TRBJ1-5): KAGVTQTPRYLIKTRGQQVTLSCSPISGHRSVSWYQQTPGQGLQFLFEYFSETQRNKGNFPGRFSGRQFSNSRSEMNVSTLELGDSALYLCASSLGDYGNQPQHFGDGTRLSIL.

This rearrangement joins TRBV7-9 to TRBJ2-3, with 15 bases aligning to TRBD2. Germline V gives CDR1 SEHNR, CDR2 FQNEAQ (reference sequence). The V gene end was trimmed by 5 bases and the J gene end by 0 bases; junction bases not matched to a gene: 9. CDR3 length equals 19 residues. The CDR3 region is CASSQTGLAGGSSTDTQYF. CDR3 bases: TGTGCCAGCAGCCAAACCGGACTAGCGGGAGGGTCTAGCACAGATACGCAGTATTTT.

This clonotype was detected only a few times. This chain links TRBV6-1 with TRBJ1-2; D remains ambiguous. Germline CDR1 reads MNHNS; CDR2 reads SASEGT. V was pared by 10 bases and J by 7 bases, with 4 bases between. This CDR3 has 8 amino acids. The CDR3 DNA sequence: TGTGCCACTGGTGGCTACACCTTC. Protein product: CATGGYTF.

V is TRBV19 and J is TRBJ2-3; 8 bases are a match to TRBD2. The V gene end was trimmed by 7 bases and the J gene end by 1 base; junction bases not matched to a gene: 7. Germline-derived CDR1 and CDR2 are LNHDA and SQIVND (reference sequence). This CDR3 has 15 residues. The CDR3 nucleotides read TGTGCCAGTACCCCGGGGGGGACTGGCACAGATACGCAGTATTTT. Translating it yields CASTPGGTGTDTQYF.

The chain uses TRBV28 and TRBJ2-4; 12 bases fit TRBD1. Germline-derived CDR1 and CDR2 are MDHEN and SYDVKM. This CDR3 region has 14 residues. The J segment lost 7 bases and the V segment lost 10 bases, leaving 8 bases of the junction unmatched. This chain's CDR3 is CATKWDRGPNIQYF. Here the CDR3 DNA reads TGTGCCACTAAATGGGACAGGGGGCCCAACATTCAGTACTTC.

The table lists this clonotype with a few counts. The J gene is TRBJ2-3, the V gene TRBV7-6; no definite D call. The CDR3 runs to 17 residues. Trimming removed 6 bases from V and 3 bases from J, with 22 bases in between. Germline CDR1 is SGHVS and CDR2 is FNYEAQ. The CDR3 region is CASSILGWTERTDTQYF. CDR3 nucleotides: TGTGCCAGCAGTATACTTGGGTGGACGGAACGAACAGATACGCAGTATTTT.

This clonotype was picked up a small number of times. This could be a read error, since a much larger clone is one nucleotide away. The conserved phenylalanine or tryptophan is not found at the CDR3 terminus, so this likely reflects a read error. The V gene is TRBV12-3 or TRBV12-4, the J gene TRBJ1-1, with TRBD1 as a possible D gene (5 bases). Between the trimmed V and J ends, which lost 2 bases and 0 bases, there was a span of 7 bases. This CDR3 comprises 14 residues. The CDR3 nucleotides read TGTGCCAGCAGTTTACGACAGTTGAACACTGAAGCTTTCTCT. It is translated as CASSLRQLNTEAFS.

The chain joins TRBV19 to TRBJ1-5; D is possibly TRBD1 (5 bases). Between the trimmed V and J ends, which lost 3 bases and 0 bases, there was a span of 24 bases. The CDR3 runs 20 residues. The germline V gene encodes CDR1 LNHDA and CDR2 SQIVND (reference sequence). CDR3 coding DNA: TGTGCCAGTAGTATGATCCGTGAGGCAGGGCGATTACCTAGCAATCAGCCCCAGCATTTT. It translates to CASSMIREAGRLPSNQPQHF.

This clonotype appeared many times. The chain links TRBV7-2 to TRBJ2-1; 7 nucleotides match TRBD2. The germline V gene has CDR1 SGHTA and CDR2 FQGNSA. The CDR3 extends over 15 amino acids. The trim removed 4 bases at V and 4 bases at J, leaving 7 bases unmatched. The CDR3 spells CASSSAGTTYNEQFF. The CDR3 coding sequence is TGTGCCAGCAGCTCCGCCGGGACTACTTACAATGAGCAGTTCTTC.

This clonotype was picked up many times. The chain recombines TRBV28 with TRBJ2-7, with no clear D. The V and J ends lost 7 bases and 3 bases respectively, with 7 bases between them. Germline V lookup: CDR1 MDHEN, CDR2 SYDVKM. CDR3 length: 11 amino acids. The CDR3 is CASIGNYEQYF. The DNA for the CDR3 is TGTGCCAGCATAGGAAACTACGAGCAGTACTTC.

This clonotype was detected a few times. This chain joins TRBV24-1 and TRBJ1-5; D is undetermined. The V and J ends lost 7 bases and 0 bases respectively, with 9 bases between them. Germline-derived CDR1 and CDR2 are KGHDR and SFDVKD. CDR3 length: 14 amino acids. Here the CDR3 DNA reads TGTGCCACCAGCGAAGGTATTAGCAATCAGCCCCAGCATTTT. It yields the protein CATSEGISNQPQHF.

The V gene is TRBV3-1, the J gene TRBJ2-5, with D possibly being TRBD1 (5 bases). The length of the CDR3 is 13 residues. The germline V gene has CDR1 LGHDT and CDR2 YNNKEL (reference sequence). The V and J ends lost 8 bases and 2 bases respectively, with 12 bases between them. The CDR3 DNA is TGTGCCAGCCAGAAGACAGCGCAAGAGACCCAGTACTTC. It translates to CASQKTAQETQYF.

This clonotype came up many times. The chain couples TRBV7-2 to TRBJ2-3; D is unresolved. Germline V gives CDR1 SGHTA, CDR2 FQGNSA. The CDR3 is 16 residues long. The V end lost 1 base, the J end lost 4 bases, and 15 bases lay between the germline ends. CDR3 residues: CASSLGPSLGPDTQYF. In DNA form, the CDR3 reads TGTGCCAGCAGCTTAGGTCCCTCCCTGGGCCCAGATACGCAGTATTTT.

DNA for the CDR3: TGTGCCAGCAGCGTCAGCTCCGGCGGAGGCTACGAGCAGTACTTC. Translating gives CASSVSSGGGYEQYF. The J gene is TRBJ2-7, the V gene TRBV9; D possibly corresponds to TRBD2 (5 bases). CDR1 SGDLS and CDR2 YYNGEE come from the germline V gene. Deletions cut 2 bases from V and 3 bases from J, with 15 bases between. The CDR3 length is 15 residues.

This clonotype was detected many times. V usage is TRBV28 and J usage is TRBJ1-2, with D unresolved. The CDR3 covers 13 residues. The V gene lost 6 bases and the J gene lost 5 bases, with 13 bases spanning the gap. CDR1 and CDR2 (germline): MDHEN, SYDVKM. The CDR3 DNA follows: TGTGCCAGCAGGCCGGAGGGCCTATATGGCTACACCTTC. This encodes CASRPEGLYGYTF.